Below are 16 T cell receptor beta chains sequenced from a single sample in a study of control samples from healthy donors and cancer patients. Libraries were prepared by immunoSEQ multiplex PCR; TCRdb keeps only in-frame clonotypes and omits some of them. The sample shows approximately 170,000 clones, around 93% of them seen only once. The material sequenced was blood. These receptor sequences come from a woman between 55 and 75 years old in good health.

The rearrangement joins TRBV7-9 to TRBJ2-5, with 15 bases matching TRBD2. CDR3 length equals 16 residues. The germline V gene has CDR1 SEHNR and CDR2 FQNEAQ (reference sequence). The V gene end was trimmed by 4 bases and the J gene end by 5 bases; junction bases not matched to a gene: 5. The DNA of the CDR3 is TGTGCCAGCAGCTCAGGACTAGCGGGGGGGACCGAGACCCAGTACTTC. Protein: CASSSGLAGGTETQYF.

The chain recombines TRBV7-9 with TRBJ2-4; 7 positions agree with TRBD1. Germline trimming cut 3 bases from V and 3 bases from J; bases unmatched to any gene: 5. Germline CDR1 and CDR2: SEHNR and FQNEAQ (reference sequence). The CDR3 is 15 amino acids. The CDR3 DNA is TGTGCCAGCAGCTTGTTCGGGACAGTCAAAAACATTCAGTACTTC. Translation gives CASSLFGTVKNIQYF.

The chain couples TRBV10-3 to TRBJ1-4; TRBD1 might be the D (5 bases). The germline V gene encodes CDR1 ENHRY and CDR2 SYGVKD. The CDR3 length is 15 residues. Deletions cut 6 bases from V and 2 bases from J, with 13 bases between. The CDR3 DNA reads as TGTGCCATCAGCGATGACAGCCAGACTAATGAAAAACTGTTTTTT. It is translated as CAISDDSQTNEKLFF.

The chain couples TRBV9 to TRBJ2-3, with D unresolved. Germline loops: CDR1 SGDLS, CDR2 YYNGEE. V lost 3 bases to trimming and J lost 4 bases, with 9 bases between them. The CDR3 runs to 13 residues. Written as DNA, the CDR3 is TGTGCCAGCAGCGGGGTGGCCGCAGATACGCAGTATTTT. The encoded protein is CASSGVAADTQYF. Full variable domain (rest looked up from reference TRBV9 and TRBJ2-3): DSGVTQTPKHLITATGQRVTLRCSPRSGDLSVYWYQQSLDQGLQFLIQYYNGEERAKGNILERFSAQQFPDLHSELNLSSLELGDSALYFCASSGVAADTQYFGPGTRLTVL.

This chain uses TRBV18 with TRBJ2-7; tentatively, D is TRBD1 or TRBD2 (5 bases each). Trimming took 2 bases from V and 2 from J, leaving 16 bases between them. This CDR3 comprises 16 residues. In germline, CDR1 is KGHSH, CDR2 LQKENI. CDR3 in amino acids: CASSPSEGTLAYEQYF. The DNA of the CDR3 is TGTGCCAGCTCACCATCCGAGGGGACGCTAGCCTACGAGCAGTACTTC.

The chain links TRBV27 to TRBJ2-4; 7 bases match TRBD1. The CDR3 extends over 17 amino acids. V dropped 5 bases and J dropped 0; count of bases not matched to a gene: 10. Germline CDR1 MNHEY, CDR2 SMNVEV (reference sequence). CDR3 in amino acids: CASSPRQGDIAKNIQYF. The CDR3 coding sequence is TGTGCCAGCAGTCCCCGACAGGGCGACATAGCCAAAAACATTCAGTACTTC.

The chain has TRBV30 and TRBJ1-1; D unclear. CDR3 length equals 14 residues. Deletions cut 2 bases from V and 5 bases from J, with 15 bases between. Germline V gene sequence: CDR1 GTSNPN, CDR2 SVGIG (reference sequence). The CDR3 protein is CAWSPGLARTEAFF. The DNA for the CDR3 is TGTGCCTGGAGTCCCGGACTCGCCCGGACTGAAGCTTTCTTT.

The CDR3 nucleotides are TGTGCCATCAGGAAACAGGGAACACCCTACGAGCAGTACTTC. As protein: CAIRKQGTPYEQYF. This chain connects TRBV10-3 to TRBJ2-7, with D perhaps matching TRBD1 (6 bases). Per germline, CDR1 ENHRY and CDR2 SYGVKD. The CDR3 contains 14 residues. With 6 bases removed from V and 2 bases from J, the gap between germline ends came to 14 bases.

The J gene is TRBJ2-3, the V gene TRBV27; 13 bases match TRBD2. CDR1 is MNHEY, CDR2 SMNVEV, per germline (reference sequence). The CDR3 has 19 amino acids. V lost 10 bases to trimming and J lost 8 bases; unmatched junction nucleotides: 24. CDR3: CATTAAGTSGVIWSGTQYF. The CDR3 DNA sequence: TGTGCCACCACAGCCGCCGGGACTAGCGGGGTCATCTGGTCGGGTACGCAGTATTTT.

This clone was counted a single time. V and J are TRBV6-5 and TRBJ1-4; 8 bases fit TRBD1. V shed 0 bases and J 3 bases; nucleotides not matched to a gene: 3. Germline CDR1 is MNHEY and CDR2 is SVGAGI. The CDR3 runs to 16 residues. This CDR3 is CASSYSPRGPNEKLFF. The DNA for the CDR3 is TGTGCCAGCAGTTACTCTCCCAGGGGGCCTAATGAAAAACTGTTTTTT.

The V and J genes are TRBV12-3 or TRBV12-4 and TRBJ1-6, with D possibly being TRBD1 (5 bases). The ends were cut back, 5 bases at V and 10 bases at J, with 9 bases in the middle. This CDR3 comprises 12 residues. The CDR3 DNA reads TGTGCCAGCAGTCGGGGCTGGTCACCCCTCCACTTT. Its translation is CASSRGWSPLHF.

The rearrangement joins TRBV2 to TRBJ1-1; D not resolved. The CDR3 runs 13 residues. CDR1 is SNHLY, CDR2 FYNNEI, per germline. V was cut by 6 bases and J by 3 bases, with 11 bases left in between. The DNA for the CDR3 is TGTGCCAGCAGCGAGGGCGAATACACTGAAGCTTTCTTT. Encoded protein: CASSEGEYTEAFF.

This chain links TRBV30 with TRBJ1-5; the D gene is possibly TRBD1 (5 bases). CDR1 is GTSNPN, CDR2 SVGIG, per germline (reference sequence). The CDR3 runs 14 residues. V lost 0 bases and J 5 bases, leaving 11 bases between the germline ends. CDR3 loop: CAWSVTGRYQPQHF. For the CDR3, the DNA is TGTGCCTGGAGTGTAACAGGAAGGTATCAGCCCCAGCATTTT.

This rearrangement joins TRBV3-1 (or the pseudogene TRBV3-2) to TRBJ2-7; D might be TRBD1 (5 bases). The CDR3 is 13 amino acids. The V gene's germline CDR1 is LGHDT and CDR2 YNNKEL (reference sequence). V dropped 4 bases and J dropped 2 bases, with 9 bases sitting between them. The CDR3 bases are TGTGCCAGCAGCCCCAGGGAACCCTACGAGCAGTACTTC. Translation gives CASSPREPYEQYF.

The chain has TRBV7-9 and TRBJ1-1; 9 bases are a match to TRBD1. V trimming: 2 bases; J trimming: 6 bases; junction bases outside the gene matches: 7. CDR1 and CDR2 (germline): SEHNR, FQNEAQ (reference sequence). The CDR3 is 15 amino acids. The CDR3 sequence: CASSLSGTGSSEAFF. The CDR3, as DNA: TGTGCCAGCAGCTTATCAGGGACAGGGTCTTCTGAAGCTTTCTTT.

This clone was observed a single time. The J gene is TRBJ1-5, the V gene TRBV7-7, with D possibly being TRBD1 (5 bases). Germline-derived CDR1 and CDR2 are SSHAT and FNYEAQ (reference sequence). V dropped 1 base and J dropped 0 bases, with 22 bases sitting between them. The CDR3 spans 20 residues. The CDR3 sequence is CASSLVVVDIKNHSNQPQHF. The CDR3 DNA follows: TGTGCCAGCAGCTTAGTTGTGGTGGACATAAAAAACCATAGCAATCAGCCCCAGCATTTT.